Listed below are T cell receptor beta chains from one sample, sequenced in a study of breast tumors, draining lymph nodes, adjacent tissues. TCRdb fed the multiplex PCR reads into MiXCR, producing one record per CDR3 protein. The sample has 200,000 to 250,000 distinct CDR3 sequences, approximately 36% seen once. The sample consisted of axillary lymph node tissue. Receptors originate from a female donor with breast cancer. Some clones in this sample may be carry-over from other donors' samples. The CDR3 runs from the conserved cysteine through the conserved F or W. The D gene is left open where the match is weak. Where a row states a size, it is once, few, many or the class of an expanded clone; other rows omit it.

CDR3	DNA	J	size	D	V	length
CATSEYRVQPQHF	TGTGCCACCAGTGAGTACAGGGTCCAGCCCCAGCATTTT	TRBJ1-5	few	NA	TRBV24-1	13
CASSPGGIAEAFF	TGTGCCAGCAGTCCAGGAGGGATCGCTGAAGCTTTCTTT	TRBJ1-1	NA	NA	TRBV12-3/TRBV12-4	13
CASSTGTSGHTDTQYF	TGCGCCAGCAGCACGGGGACTAGCGGACACACAGATACGCAGTATTTT	TRBJ2-3	NA	TRBD2	TRBV5-1	16
CASSPPAETQYF	TGTGCCAGCTCACCACCCGCTGAGACCCAGTACTTC	TRBJ2-5	many	NA	TRBV18	12
CASSLSGRASGELFF	TGTGCCAGCAGTTTAAGCGGGAGGGCCTCCGGGGAGCTGTTTTTT	TRBJ2-2	NA	TRBD2	TRBV12-3/TRBV12-4	15
CATSLSVGGYGYTF	TGTGCCACCAGTTTATCAGTGGGAGGCTATGGCTACACCTTC	TRBJ1-2	NA	NA	TRBV24-1	14
CASSLFPGQPDEQYF	TGTGCCAGCAGCTTATTCCCGGGACAGCCGGACGAGCAGTACTTC	TRBJ2-7	NA	TRBD1	TRBV13	15
CASSPGQGANVLTF	TGTGCCAGCAGCCCGGGACAGGGGGCCAACGTCCTGACTTTC	TRBJ2-6	NA	TRBD1	TRBV11-2	14
CSASQIGQTVANEQFF	TGCAGTGCTAGTCAAATCGGACAAACCGTTGCCAATGAGCAGTTCTTC	TRBJ2-1	many	NA	TRBV20-1	16
CARRLAGEVFPGAGANVLTF	TGTGCCAGAAGACTAGCGGGAGAGGTCTTCCCGGGAGCTGGGGCCAACGTCCTGACTTTC	TRBJ2-6	NA	TRBD2	TRBV6-5	20
CSASEGTDQYF	TGCAGTGCTAGCGAGGGAACGGATCAGTACTTC	TRBJ2-4	NA	NA	TRBV20-1	11
CASSLGRNPSTDTQYF	TGTGCCAGCAGCTTAGGGAGGAATCCTAGCACAGATACGCAGTATTTT	TRBJ2-3	many	NA	TRBV11-3	16
CASSLNLGEKLFF	TGTGCCAGCAGTTTAAACCTGGGTGAAAAACTGTTTTTT	TRBJ1-4	many	NA	TRBV12-3/TRBV12-4	13
CASKPPTGDANQPQHF	TGTGCCAGTAAACCACCCACCGGTGATGCGAATCAGCCCCAGCATTTT	TRBJ1-5	many	NA	TRBV19	16
CASSLVGVSRAEQYF	TGTGCCAGCAGTCTTGTCGGAGTATCGCGGGCCGAGCAGTACTTC	TRBJ2-7	NA	NA	TRBV14	15
CASSVDEDAYEQYF	TGTGCCAGCAGCGTAGATGAGGATGCCTACGAGCAGTACTTC	TRBJ2-7	many	NA	TRBV9	14
CASSLGQFYEQYF	TGTGCCAGCAGCTTAGGACAGTTCTACGAGCAGTACTTC	TRBJ2-7	many	NA	TRBV7-2	13
CASSRGGIADTQYF	TGCGCCAGCAGCCGAGGAGGGATCGCAGATACGCAGTATTTT	TRBJ2-3	many	NA	TRBV5-1	14
CASSGDNTDTQYF	TGTGCCAGCAGCGGGGACAACACAGATACGCAGTATTTT	TRBJ2-3	NA	NA	TRBV9	13
CASSALSSGNTIYF	TGTGCCAGCAGTGCACTGAGCTCTGGAAACACCATATATTTT	TRBJ1-3	few	NA	TRBV6-1	14
CSAGSRLPQGPQHF	TGCAGTGCCGGTTCAAGGTTACCCCAAGGGCCCCAGCATTTT	TRBJ1-5	many	NA	TRBV20-1	14
CATKGLAGETQYF	TGCGCCACCAAGGGACTAGCTGGTGAGACCCAGTACTTC	TRBJ2-5	many	TRBD2	TRBV10-2	13
CASSSGTGGGEQYF	TGCGCCAGCAGCTCCGGGACAGGGGGCGGGGAGCAGTACTTC	TRBJ2-7	many	TRBD1	TRBV5-1	14
CASSLLSGDTQYF	TGTGCCAGCAGTTTGTTGTCAGGAGATACGCAGTATTTT	TRBJ2-3	NA	NA	TRBV27	13
CASSLVGDSNTDTQYF	TGTGCCAGCAGCTTAGTCGGGGACTCTAACACAGATACGCAGTATTTT	TRBJ2-3	many	NA	TRBV13	16
CASEGPTVDEQYF	TGTGCCAGCGAGGGCCCAACAGTCGACGAGCAGTACTTC	TRBJ2-7	NA	NA	TRBV2	13
CASSVIIGQGANEQFF	TGTGCCAGTAGTGTGATCATAGGACAGGGGGCCAATGAGCAGTTCTTC	TRBJ2-1	many	TRBD1	TRBV19	16
CASSRTRFGEKLFF	TGTGCCAGCAGCCGGACCCGGTTCGGAGAAAAACTGTTTTTT	TRBJ1-4	NA	NA	TRBV3-1	14
CASSEWASGSETDTQYF	TGTGCCAGCAGTGAATGGGCTAGCGGGAGTGAAACAGATACGCAGTATTTT	TRBJ2-3	many	TRBD2	TRBV2	17
CASGLIVRGGGDTQYF	TGTGCTAGTGGTTTGATTGTGCGGGGGGGCGGAGATACGCAGTATTTT	TRBJ2-3	NA	TRBD2	TRBV12-5	16
CASSSGTSGATDTQYF	TGTGCCAGTAGTTCTGGGACTAGCGGGGCCACAGATACGCAGTATTTT	TRBJ2-3	many	TRBD2	TRBV19	16
CASSASPRGTDHGYTF	TGTGCCAGCAGTGCTAGCCCGAGGGGGACGGACCATGGCTACACCTTC	TRBJ1-2	once	NA	TRBV25-1	16
CASSQDGGQSSGRASDTQYF	TGCGCCAGCAGCCAAGATGGGGGACAGTCTAGCGGGAGGGCCTCAGATACGCAGTATTTT	TRBJ2-3	many	TRBD2	TRBV4-1	20
CATRGMNTGELFF	TGTGCCACCAGGGGGATGAACACCGGGGAGCTGTTTTTT	TRBJ2-2	NA	NA	TRBV24-1	13
CSAPPPGLAGVAGELFF	TGCAGTGCTCCCCCCCCCGGACTAGCGGGAGTCGCCGGGGAGCTGTTTTTT	TRBJ2-2	NA	TRBD2	TRBV20-1	17
CSARVGVGQYF	TGCAGTGCTAGGGTGGGGGTAGGGCAGTACTTC	TRBJ2-7	many	NA	TRBV20-1	11
CASTTRQGNSPLHF	TGTGCCAGTACCACCCGACAGGGTAATTCACCCCTCCACTTT	TRBJ1-6	NA	TRBD1	TRBV19	14
CASSSTGTGVYNEQFF	TGTGCCAGCAGCTCAACCGGGACAGGGGTGTACAATGAGCAGTTCTTC	TRBJ2-1	many	TRBD1	TRBV7-2	16
CSATGQGNQPQHF	TGCAGTGCCACAGGACAGGGCAATCAGCCCCAGCATTTT	TRBJ1-5	many	TRBD1	TRBV20-1	13
CASSVTAGGKDEQYF	TGCGCCAGCAGCGTGACGGCAGGGGGCAAGGACGAGCAGTACTTC	TRBJ2-7	many	TRBD1	TRBV4-1	15
CASSLVERGPPLHF	TGCGCCAGCAGCTTAGTGGAGCGTGGACCCCCCCTCCACTTT	TRBJ1-6	NA	NA	TRBV5-1	14
CASSVSGHNEQFF	TGTGCCAGCAGCGTGTCAGGGCACAATGAGCAGTTCTTC	TRBJ2-1	once	NA	TRBV9	13
CASIHGSGGANVLTF	TGTGCCAGTATACATGGGTCGGGTGGGGCCAACGTCCTGACTTTC	TRBJ2-6	many	NA	TRBV7-9	15
CASSHGGGPGIFYEQYF	TGTGCCAGCAGTCACGGGGGGGGTCCAGGGATATTCTACGAGCAGTACTTC	TRBJ2-7	few	TRBD2	TRBV6-5	17
CSAHAGLAGNEQFF	TGCAGTGCTCACGCGGGACTAGCGGGAAATGAGCAGTTCTTC	TRBJ2-1	many	TRBD2	TRBV20-1	14
CSARSNLGGGGNTIYF	TGCAGTGCCCGTTCAAACTTGGGGGGGGGTGGAAACACCATATATTTT	TRBJ1-3	NA	NA	TRBV20-1	16
CASSLTVPNEQFF	TGTGCCAGCAGCTTAACGGTACCTAATGAGCAGTTCTTC	TRBJ2-1	many	NA	TRBV7-2	13
CASSSSSRGMNTGELFF	TGTGCCAGCAGTTCATCCTCCCGCGGGATGAACACCGGGGAGCTGTTTTTT	TRBJ2-2	NA	NA	TRBV27	17
CASSQQTGNTGELFF	TGTGCCAGCAGCCAACAGACAGGGAACACCGGGGAGCTGTTTTTT	TRBJ2-2	NA	NA	TRBV5-4	15
CASSLSRRTGDNEQFF	TGTGCCAGCAGCTTATCGAGGAGGACGGGGGACAATGAGCAGTTCTTC	TRBJ2-1	many	NA	TRBV7-9	16
CASSLAQLNTGELFF	TGCGCCAGCAGCTTGGCTCAGTTGAACACCGGGGAGCTGTTTTTT	TRBJ2-2	many	NA	TRBV5-1	15
CSARDRGTNEKLFF	TGCAGTGCTAGAGATCGGGGGACTAATGAAAAACTGTTTTTT	TRBJ1-4	NA	NA	TRBV20-1	14
CASTPGTAHYGYTF	TGTGCCAGCACCCCCGGGACAGCCCACTATGGCTACACCTTC	TRBJ1-2	many	TRBD1	TRBV11-3	14
CAISGTGANVLTF	TGTGCCATCAGTGGGACTGGGGCCAACGTCCTGACTTTC	TRBJ2-6	many	NA	TRBV10-3	13
CASSNSGTGPDTQYF	TGTGCCAGCAGCAATTCCGGGACAGGGCCAGATACGCAGTATTTT	TRBJ2-3	NA	TRBD1	TRBV13	15
CSAPKGGHTEAFF	TGCAGTGCTCCCAAGGGCGGGCACACTGAAGCTTTCTTT	TRBJ1-1	few	NA	TRBV20-1	13
CASSPRDRGSTGELFF	TGTGCCAGTAGTCCAAGGGACAGGGGGAGCACCGGGGAGCTGTTTTTT	TRBJ2-2	many	TRBD1	TRBV19	16
CSASVYETGLYTEAFF	TGCAGTGCTAGCGTTTACGAGACAGGCTTGTACACTGAAGCTTTCTTT	TRBJ1-1	NA	NA	TRBV20-1	16